The entry that follows covers one TCR beta chain sequence. Antigen unknown. The data derive from a study of T cells in localized non-small cell lung cancer. Study-wide results and limits: Adjacent lung had a median 57 of the 100 largest tumor clones.

The germline V gene encodes CDR1 MNHNY and CDR2 SVGAGI (reference sequence). With 2 bases removed from V and 9 bases from J, the gap between germline ends came to 20 bases. CDR3 size: 16 residues. Using immunoSEQ multiplex PCR, the repertoire was profiled, and TCRdb retains in-frame clones only, with some absent. This sample yields about 77,000 clones, of which more than 70% are seen a single time; 20% to 25% belongs to the top ten. The specimen was peripheral blood, collected before any cancer treatment. V usage is TRBV6-6 and J usage is TRBJ2-1; a possible D gene is TRBD1 (8 bases). The receptor was derived from a woman between 35 and 70 years old with stage I squamous cell lung carcinoma. The CDR3: CASSYGRGDRSPEQFF. CDR3 DNA sequence: TGTGCCAGCAGTTACGGGAGGGGGGACAGGTCCCCTGAGCAGTTCTTC.